These 32 T cell receptor beta chains were sequenced from one sample in a study of long-term antiretroviral therapy in people with HIV. Researchers report immunoSEQ v3.0 was run at survey level. Sequenced by immunoSEQ multiplex PCR; TCRdb stores in-frame clones only, minus some. The sample holds 27,000 or so clones, over 65% seen once. The sequenced sample was unsorted PBMCs, obtained approximately 4.8 years after starting antiretroviral therapy. Receptor source: a man aged 35 to 55 with HIV.

The chain uses TRBV6-5 and TRBJ1-1; TRBD1 is a possible D gene (5 bases). Trimming removed 6 bases from V and 4 bases from J, with 15 bases in between. The CDR3 spans 14 residues. The germline V gene has CDR1 MNHEY and CDR2 SVGAGI. DNA of the CDR3: TGTGCCAGCAGAAACCAGGGACTCACCACTGAAGCTTTCTTT. Amino acid sequence: CASRNQGLTTEAFF.

This rearrangement joins TRBV27 to TRBJ1-3; possibly TRBD1 for D (5 bases). Germline-derived CDR1 and CDR2 are MNHEY and SMNVEV (reference sequence). The V end was cut by 6 bases, the J end by 0 bases, with 12 bases between. The CDR3 covers 15 residues. CDR3 loop: CASSPGRSSGNTIYF. The CDR3 nucleotides read TGTGCCAGCAGCCCGGGACGGTCCTCTGGAAACACCATATATTTT.

The rearrangement uses TRBV6-5 and TRBJ2-7, with 10 bases aligning to TRBD2. The V gene's germline CDR1 is MNHEY and CDR2 SVGAGI. The CDR3 contains 15 residues. With 5 bases clipped from V and 2 bases from J, the junction kept 6 bases outside the gene matches. CDR3 sequence: CASSPSGGLPYEQYF. The CDR3 region has the DNA TGTGCCAGCAGTCCTAGCGGGGGATTACCCTACGAGCAGTACTTC.

V and J are TRBV6-5 and TRBJ2-7, with TRBD2 as a possible D gene (6 bases). This CDR3 is built from 15 residues. Per germline, CDR1 MNHEY and CDR2 SVGAGI. V was cut by 6 bases and J by 2 bases, with 17 bases left in between. The CDR3 bases are TGTGCCAGCAGAGACCCGGCTGGCGGGACCTACGAGCAGTACTTC. This gives the protein CASRDPAGGTYEQYF.

The J gene is TRBJ2-5, the V gene TRBV11-1; TRBD1 matches 9 bases. Germline-derived CDR1 and CDR2 are SGHAT and FQDESV (reference sequence). J was trimmed by 3 bases and V by 4 bases; bases with no gene match: 3. This CDR3 region has 14 residues. CDR3 sequence reads: CASSSWTGEETQYF. CDR3 DNA: TGTGCCAGCAGCTCCTGGACAGGGGAAGAGACCCAGTACTTC.

V and J are TRBV5-4 and TRBJ1-1; the D gene is possibly TRBD1 (5 bases). In germline, CDR1 is SGHNT, CDR2 YYREEE (reference sequence). The CDR3 has 14 residues. Trimming took off 5 bases at V and 0 bases at J, with 11 bases between the two ends. CDR3 loop: CASRKGTVNTEAFF. CDR3 DNA sequence: TGTGCCAGCAGGAAGGGGACGGTGAACACTGAAGCTTTCTTT.

The genes are TRBV18 and TRBJ1-4; unclear D gene. The ends were cut back, 4 bases at V and 5 bases at J, with 17 bases in the middle. Germline V gives CDR1 KGHSH, CDR2 LQKENI. This CDR3 region has 16 residues. The CDR3 spells CASSRLEQTSNEKLFF. The CDR3 DNA reads as TGTGCCAGCTCACGGCTGGAGCAGACCTCCAATGAAAAACTGTTTTTT.

This rearrangement joins TRBV7-2 to TRBJ2-1; possibly TRBD2 for D (6 bases). Germline CDR1 SGHTA, CDR2 FQGNSA. Trimming left V 8 bases short and J 0 bases short, with 14 bases between. The CDR3 totals 15 residues. The chain's CDR3 is CASGGGESSYNEQFF. CDR3 DNA: TGTGCCAGCGGGGGAGGTGAAAGCTCCTACAATGAGCAGTTCTTC.

The CDR3: CASSLVETQYF. Here the CDR3 DNA reads TGCGCCAGCAGCTTAGTGGAGACCCAGTACTTC. The V gene is TRBV5-1, the J gene TRBJ2-5; D call uncertain. The CDR3 contains 11 residues. Germline loops: CDR1 SGHRS, CDR2 YFSETQ. Trimming removed 2 bases from V and 5 bases from J, with 4 bases in between.

The V and J genes are TRBV11-1 and TRBJ2-5, with 9 bases aligning to TRBD2. Germline CDR1 is SGHAT and CDR2 is FQDESV (reference sequence). This CDR3 has 14 residues. V shed 5 bases, J shed 4 bases, and the junction held 5 bases outside the gene matches. In DNA, the CDR3 is TGTGCCAGCAGCAGACCGGGACTAGCAGAGACCCAGTACTTC. This codes for CASSRPGLAETQYF.

The gene calls are TRBV11-2 and TRBJ1-4; D remains unclear. Trimming took off 0 bases at V and 4 bases at J, with 12 bases between the two ends. CDR3 length: 16 residues. Germline assignment: CDR1 SGHAT and CDR2 FQNNGV. The CDR3 here is CASSLDWKRVNEKLFF. The CDR3 DNA sequence: TGTGCCAGCAGCTTAGATTGGAAGAGAGTTAATGAAAAACTGTTTTTT.

V usage is TRBV6-1 and J usage is TRBJ2-7, with D maybe TRBD1 (5 bases). CDR1 is MNHNS and CDR2 is SASEGT in the germline V gene. The V and J ends lost 4 bases and 1 base respectively, with 11 bases between them. CDR3 length equals 14 residues. CDR3 sequence reads: CASSGLRTSYEQYF. The DNA for the CDR3 is TGTGCCAGCAGTGGACTGAGGACATCCTACGAGCAGTACTTC.

The chain combines TRBV10-1 with TRBJ1-6; 7 nucleotides line up with TRBD1. The CDR3 extends over 14 amino acids. Germline trimming cut 2 bases from V and 7 bases from J; bases unmatched to any gene: 2. Germline V lookup: CDR1 WNHNN, CDR2 SYGVQD (reference sequence). CDR3 amino acids: CASSERQGNSPLHF. The CDR3 region has the DNA TGCGCCAGCAGTGAGCGACAGGGAAATTCACCCCTCCACTTT.

In this sample, this clone turned up once. The rearrangement joins TRBV18 to TRBJ2-5; 10 bases are shared with TRBD1. Losses at the gene ends were 3 bases for V and 7 bases for J; bases not matched to a gene: 11. Germline CDR1 and CDR2: KGHSH and LQKENI. The CDR3 contains 16 residues. CDR3 in amino acids: CASSPKGQGSVGTQYF. The CDR3 DNA follows: TGTGCCAGCTCACCGAAGGGACAGGGGAGTGTTGGGACCCAGTACTTC.

V usage is TRBV29-1 and J usage is TRBJ1-2; 7 nucleotides match TRBD1. Germline V gene sequence: CDR1 SQVTM, CDR2 ANQGSEA. CDR3 length: 13 residues. The ends lost 0 bases at V and 4 bases at J; junction bases unmatched: 2. The CDR3 DNA reads TGCAGCGTTGAAGATTGGACAGGCTATGGCTACACCTTC. This gives the protein CSVEDWTGYGYTF.

This clone was observed a few times. Its ends do not fully match the called genes, so a read error is possible. CDR3 nucleotide sequence: TGTGCTAGCAGCTTAGCCCGGGGGGGCGAGCAGTACTTC. Its translation: CASSLARGGEQYF. The chain has TRBV7-7 and TRBJ2-7, with TRBD2 matching over 8 bases. CDR1 is SSHAT and CDR2 is FNYEAQ in the germline V gene (reference sequence). The CDR3 contains 13 residues.

This sequence joins TRBV5-1 and TRBJ2-5, with 10 bases fitting TRBD2. Trimming cost V 4 bases and J 5 bases; bases outside gene matches: 8. The CDR3 spans 15 residues. Looked up from germline, CDR1 is SGHRS and CDR2 is YFSETQ. CDR3 sequence (DNA): TGCGCCAGCAGCCTAATAGCGGGGGGATACGAGACCCAGTACTTC. It translates to CASSLIAGGYETQYF. The variable domain in full, with the rest retrieved from reference TRBV5-1 and TRBJ2-5, is KAGVTQTPRYLIKTRGQQVTLSCSPISGHRSVSWYQQTPGQGLQFLFEYFSETQRNKGNFPGRFSGRQFSNSRSEMNVSTLELGDSALYLCASSLIAGGYETQYFGPGTRLLVL.

The chain employs TRBV11-2 and TRBJ1-2; maybe TRBD1 (6 bases). Trimming pared 8 bases from V and 2 bases from J, leaving 15 bases between. CDR1 and CDR2 from the germline V gene are SGHAT and FQNNGV. The length of the CDR3 is 14 residues. Written as DNA, the CDR3 is TGTGCCAGCGGACAGTATTCGGCCAACTATGGCTACACCTTC. Residues: CASGQYSANYGYTF.

This chain uses TRBV5-1 with TRBJ2-7; TRBD1 agrees at 10 bases. The germline gives CDR1 SGHRS, CDR2 YFSETQ. The CDR3 totals 14 residues. Losses at the gene ends were 4 bases for V and 4 bases for J; bases not matched to a gene: 5. The CDR3 reads CASSQTGGEYEQYF. In DNA form, the CDR3 reads TGCGCCAGCAGCCAGACAGGGGGCGAGTACGAGCAGTACTTC.

The chain couples TRBV4-3 to TRBJ1-1, with TRBD1 as a possible D gene (5 bases). V lost 4 bases, J lost 10 bases, and 16 bases lay in between. Germline values: CDR1 LGHNA, CDR2 YSLEER. The CDR3 contains 13 residues. The CDR3 protein is CASSLSGTAIAFF. DNA of the CDR3: TGCGCCAGCAGCCTTTCGGGGACCGCTATAGCTTTCTTT.

The chain combines TRBV5-3 with TRBJ1-3; 7 bases are a match to TRBD1. TRBV5-3 is classed as an ORF, of uncertain function. V dropped 3 bases and J dropped 1; count of bases not matched to a gene: 4. This CDR3 is built from 15 residues. The CDR3 is CARSSNRGSGNTIYF. DNA for the CDR3: TGTGCCAGAAGCTCAAACAGGGGATCTGGAAACACCATATATTTT.

The chain has TRBV5-5 and TRBJ1-1; D gene ambiguous. Per germline, CDR1 SGHKS and CDR2 YYEKEE (reference sequence). V lost 0 bases and J lost 1, with 10 bases in between. The length of the CDR3 is 15 residues. The CDR3 loop reads CASSLAVLQNTEAFF. CDR3 nucleotide sequence: TGTGCCAGCAGCTTGGCGGTACTTCAGAACACTGAAGCTTTCTTT.

The chain employs TRBV10-2 and TRBJ1-2; no reliable D call. Germline V gives CDR1 WSHSY, CDR2 SAAADI. The CDR3 covers 18 residues. Between the trimmed V and J ends, which lost 0 bases and 6 bases, there was a span of 23 bases. The CDR3 here is CASSESTAGFGVPNGYTF. DNA for the CDR3: TGCGCCAGCAGTGAGTCGACGGCTGGATTTGGCGTCCCTAATGGCTACACCTTC.

This chain uses TRBV30 with TRBJ1-2, with a tentative D call TRBD1 (5 bases). Germline V gives CDR1 GTSNPN, CDR2 SVGIG (reference sequence). CDR3 length equals 12 residues. Trimming pared 4 bases from V and 1 base from J, leaving 7 bases between. The CDR3 spells CAWTGGNYGYTF. CDR3 in DNA: TGTGCCTGGACCGGGGGTAACTATGGCTACACCTTC.

The chain combines TRBV5-1 with TRBJ2-1, with 11 bases aligning to TRBD1. Trimming took 7 bases from V and 1 from J; bases not matched to a gene: 10. The CDR3 totals 17 residues. Germline CDR1 reads SGHRS; CDR2 reads YFSETQ. The CDR3 region is CASWGGQGVFSYNEQFF. CDR3 sequence (DNA): TGCGCCAGCTGGGGGGGACAGGGGGTTTTTTCCTACAATGAGCAGTTCTTC.

This clone was seen only once. This chain uses TRBV6-4 with TRBJ2-3; no firm D call. The CDR3 covers 12 residues. Germline values: CDR1 MRHNA, CDR2 SNTAGT. The V gene lost 0 bases and the J gene lost 7 bases, with 5 bases spanning the gap. The CDR3 DNA reads TGTGCCAGCAGTGACTCGGCCTATACGCAGTATTTT. This translates into CASSDSAYTQYF.

The rearrangement links TRBV7-3 to TRBJ2-1, with TRBD2 matching over 9 bases. The germline V gene has CDR1 SGHTA and CDR2 FQGTGA. The CDR3 consists of 14 residues. With 4 bases clipped from V and 5 bases from J, the junction kept 3 bases outside the gene matches. As DNA, the CDR3 is TGTGCCAGCAGCTCCGGACTAGCGAACAATGAGCAGTTCTTC. This codes for CASSSGLANNEQFF.

The sample holds a few counts of this clone. The chain couples TRBV28 to TRBJ1-2, with 10 bases aligning to TRBD1. Trimming at V came to 4 bases and at J to 4 bases, leaving 15 bases not matched to a gene. CDR1 MDHEN and CDR2 SYDVKM come from the germline V gene. The CDR3 covers 18 residues. CDR3 DNA sequence: TGTGCCAGCAGTTCACACCGGGACAGGGGCTTTTCTAGCTATGGCTACACCTTC. Its translation is CASSSHRDRGFSSYGYTF.

The chain is built from TRBV7-9 and TRBJ1-5; 11 positions agree with TRBD1. After removal of 5 bases from V and 3 bases from J, the junction contained 6 bases not matched to a gene. The CDR3 loop spans 16 amino acids. The germline V gene encodes CDR1 SEHNR and CDR2 FQNEAQ (reference sequence). CDR3 sequence (DNA): TGTGCCAGCAGCCGAGGGACAGGGGGATTCAATCAGCCCCAGCATTTT. Translated, it gives CASSRGTGGFNQPQHF.

This clone appeared a single time. The sample carries other DNA sequences with the same CDR3. The chain uses TRBV27 and TRBJ2-2, with no clear D. The germline CDR1 and CDR2 sequences are MNHEY and SMNVEV (reference sequence). The CDR3 runs to 12 residues. Trimming took 5 bases from V and 3 from J, leaving 4 bases between them. The CDR3 here is CASSPYTGELFF. For the CDR3, the DNA is TGTGCCAGCAGTCCATACACCGGGGAGCTGTTTTTT.

The DNA of the CDR3 is TGTGCCATCAGTGAGTCGGGGATTTCCTACGAGCAGTACTTC. Its protein product is CAISESGISYEQYF. The chain joins TRBV10-3 to TRBJ2-7; no reliable D call. CDR3 size: 14 residues. Germline assignment: CDR1 ENHRY and CDR2 SYGVKD. V was shortened by 0 bases and J by 1 base, with 7 bases between the two germline ends.

The chain couples TRBV6-1 to TRBJ2-3; D gene ambiguous. This CDR3 is built from 12 residues. Germline CDR1 MNHNS, CDR2 SASEGT. The ends were cut back, 3 bases at V and 5 bases at J, with 6 bases in the middle. In DNA, the CDR3 is TGTGCCAGCAGTGAGCGCCAAGATACGCAGTATTTT. Amino acids: CASSERQDTQYF.